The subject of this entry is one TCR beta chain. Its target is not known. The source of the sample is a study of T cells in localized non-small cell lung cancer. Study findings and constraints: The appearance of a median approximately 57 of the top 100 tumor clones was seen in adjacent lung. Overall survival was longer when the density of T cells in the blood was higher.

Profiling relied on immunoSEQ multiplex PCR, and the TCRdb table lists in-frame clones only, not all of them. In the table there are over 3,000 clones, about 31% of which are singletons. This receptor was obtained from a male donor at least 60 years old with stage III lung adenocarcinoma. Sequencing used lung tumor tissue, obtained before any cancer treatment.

The CDR3 DNA reads as TGCAGCGTGGGCCTCAGGGGCTTCTATGGCTACACCTTC. The encoded protein is CSVGLRGFYGYTF. This rearrangement joins TRBV29-1 to TRBJ1-2; perhaps TRBD1 as D (6 bases). Germline V gene lookup returns CDR1 SQVTM and CDR2 ANQGSEA. V gave up 6 bases and J gave up 4 bases, with 15 bases separating them. The CDR3 spans 13 residues.